A single sample gave rise to the 15 T cell receptor beta chains below, sequenced in a study of CD8 T cells in ankylosing spondylitis. TCRdb re-derived calls from the 5' RACE reads in MiXCR, one entry per CDR3 protein. The sample yields 100,000 to 150,000 distinct CDR3 sequences, roughly an eighth seen once. What was sequenced was blood, either unsorted or a sorted T cell fraction (not recorded which). The source is a female donor with ankylosing spondylitis or in good health (not recorded which).

The V and J genes are TRBV6-1 and TRBJ2-2; D not resolved. V was clipped by 5 bases and J by 6 bases, with 10 bases between them. Germline values: CDR1 MNHNS, CDR2 SASEGT. This CDR3 comprises 13 residues. The CDR3: CASSPLGPGELFF. CDR3 DNA sequence: TGTGCCAGCAGTCCCTTGGGCCCCGGGGAGCTGTTTTTT.

This clonotype showed up just a few times. V gene TRBV7-8 combines with J gene TRBJ1-5, with TRBD1 identical over 9 bases. The CDR3 runs 15 residues. CDR1 SGHVS and CDR2 FQNEAQ come from the germline V gene. V lost 2 bases, J lost 4 bases, and 3 bases stayed unmatched. The chain's CDR3 is CASSLTDRGNQPQHF. The CDR3 coding sequence is TGTGCCAGCAGCTTAACGGACAGGGGTAATCAGCCCCAGCATTTT.

The chain employs TRBV5-1 and TRBJ1-5; D is possibly TRBD1 (5 bases). Per the germline V gene, CDR1 is SGHRS and CDR2 is YFSETQ. V gave up 1 base and J gave up 2 bases, with 13 bases separating them. This CDR3 comprises 16 residues. The CDR3 bases are TGCGCCAGCAGCTTGCTCCCAGGGAACGGCAATCAGCCCCAGCATTTT. Protein: CASSLLPGNGNQPQHF.

CDR3 DNA sequence: TGCGCCAGCAGCAACTCCGGGACAGGCTACAATGAGCAGTTCTTC. Translation gives CASSNSGTGYNEQFF. V gene TRBV5-1 combines with J gene TRBJ2-1, with 8 bases matching TRBD1. This CDR3 region has 15 residues. CDR1 is SGHRS and CDR2 is YFSETQ in the germline V gene. The trim removed 4 bases at V and 3 bases at J, leaving 6 bases unmatched.

This clonotype was detected only a few times. The CDR3 region is CASSVRGSSYEQYF. CDR3 nucleotide sequence: TGCGCCAGCTCCGTCAGGGGGAGCTCCTACGAGCAGTACTTC. V is TRBV4-1 and J is TRBJ2-7, with 7 bases identical to TRBD1. From germline, CDR1 is MGHRA and CDR2 YSYEKL. This CDR3 is 14 amino acids long. The ends lost 8 bases at V and 0 bases at J; junction bases unmatched: 7.

This clonotype was detected ten times or more. The genes are TRBV6-6 and TRBJ2-5, with D uncertain. This CDR3 is built from 13 residues. The germline CDR1 and CDR2 sequences are MNHNY and SVGAGI (reference sequence). Trimming shortened V by 3 bases and J by 2 bases, and 7 bases separated the two germline ends. The CDR3 DNA reads as TGTGCCAGCAGTTATGGCAGACAAGAGACCCAGTACTTC. Translating it yields CASSYGRQETQYF.

This clonotype was detected many times. The CDR3 DNA is TGTGCCAGCAGATCAACCTACGAGCAGTACTTC. Its translation: CASRSTYEQYF. The chain uses TRBV6-5 and TRBJ2-7; no clear D. The CDR3 runs to 11 residues. V gave up 6 bases and J gave up 2 bases, with 5 bases separating them. The V gene's germline CDR1 is MNHEY and CDR2 SVGAGI.

As concerns this clonotype: This could be a read error, since a much larger clone is one nucleotide away. The J gene is TRBJ2-1, the V gene TRBV27; no definite D call. Trimming left V 2 bases short and J 2 bases short, with 13 bases between. The CDR3 is made up of 16 amino acids. Per the germline V gene, CDR1 is MNHEY and CDR2 is SMNVEV (reference sequence). The DNA of the CDR3 is TGTGCCAGCAGTTTAAGTCGGATAGGGACCTACAATGAGCAGTTCTTC. Translation gives CASSLSRIGTYNEQFF.

This clonotype turned up a few times. V gene TRBV12-3 or TRBV12-4 combines with J gene TRBJ2-5; 10 nucleotides align to TRBD2. The CDR3 length is 16 residues. With 2 bases clipped from V and 3 bases from J, the junction kept 6 bases outside the gene matches. This chain's CDR3 is CASSLNLAGVEETQYF. Here the CDR3 DNA reads TGTGCCAGCAGTTTAAATCTAGCGGGGGTTGAAGAGACCCAGTACTTC.

This clonotype was seen more than once but under ten times. V gene TRBV19 combines with J gene TRBJ1-2; no firm D call. Germline CDR1 reads LNHDA; CDR2 reads SQIVND (reference sequence). CDR3 size: 13 residues. Trimming removed 1 base at V and 7 bases at J, with 10 bases between. Here the CDR3 DNA reads TGTGCCAGTAGTATAGGTACAGCGAGTGGCTACACCTTC. Translation gives CASSIGTASGYTF.

The chain has TRBV7-9 and TRBJ1-5, with a possible D match to TRBD1 (6 bases). The CDR3 length is 17 residues. Germline V lookup: CDR1 SEHNR, CDR2 FQNEAQ (reference sequence). The V and J ends lost 0 bases and 0 bases respectively, with 12 bases between them. CDR3 DNA: TGTGCCAGCAGCTTAGCGCGCCCAGGGGATAGCAATCAGCCCCAGCATTTT. Its translation is CASSLARPGDSNQPQHF.

This clonotype was counted only a few times. V usage is TRBV20-1 and J usage is TRBJ2-7; no clear D gene. The germline V gene encodes CDR1 DFQATT and CDR2 SNEGSKA (reference sequence). The CDR3 has 14 residues. Trimming pared 1 base from V and 0 bases from J, leaving 10 bases between. The CDR3 bases are TGCAGTGCTAGAGTTTCGACAAACTCCTACGAGCAGTACTTC. Amino acids: CSARVSTNSYEQYF.

This clonotype appeared a few times. This rearrangement joins TRBV29-1 to TRBJ2-4, with a tentative D call TRBD1 (6 bases). CDR3 length: 16 amino acids. V was shortened by 1 base and J by 0 bases, with 13 bases between the two germline ends. Germline values: CDR1 SQVTM, CDR2 ANQGSEA. The CDR3 DNA follows: TGCAGCGTTGAAGGCGAGGGGGACCTAGCCAAAAACATTCAGTACTTC. Encoded protein: CSVEGEGDLAKNIQYF.

This clonotype was recorded many times. This sequence joins TRBV29-1 and TRBJ2-1, with D possibly matching TRBD1 (6 bases). V gave up 6 bases and J gave up 2 bases, with 14 bases separating them. The CDR3 is made up of 14 amino acids. Germline values: CDR1 SQVTM, CDR2 ANQGSEA. CDR3 sequence: CSVTGGGPYNEQFF. The CDR3 DNA follows: TGCAGCGTAACTGGGGGCGGTCCCTACAATGAGCAGTTCTTC.

In its sample, this clonotype was seen many times. The V and J genes are TRBV7-9 and TRBJ1-4, with D possibly matching TRBD1 (6 bases). Germline CDR1 reads SEHNR; CDR2 reads FQNEAQ (reference sequence). Trimming took 4 bases from V and 3 from J, leaving 12 bases between them. This CDR3 is built from 15 residues. CDR3 nucleotide sequence: TGTGCCAGCAGCTCGGGGGCTCAATCTAATGAAAAACTGTTTTTT. Its protein product is CASSSGAQSNEKLFF.